The sequence of this T cell receptor beta chain was determined in a study of OX40 agonist ivuxolimab in advanced cancers. Looking at the study overall: Every 2 weeks, patients received ivuxolimab intravenously, dosed at 0.01 to 10 mg/kg. Study conclusions and caveats: Doses of 0.1 to 3.0 mg/kg were accompanied by clonal expansion of CD4+ and CD8+ blood T cells by week 6. More expanded clones were seen, on average, in CD8+ T cells than in CD4+. Expanded peripheral T cells had an undetermined antigen specificity.

Clones were sequenced by immunoSEQ multiplex PCR, and TCRdb holds only the in-frame ones, with some missing. Of roughly 50,000 clones listed, roughly 82% were seen once; the top ten hold roughly 6.3%. The CDR3 runs to 17 residues. From germline, CDR1 is SGHTA and CDR2 FQGNSA. Trimming pared 1 base from V and 4 bases from J, leaving 17 bases between. In regard to this clone: The antigen is unknown.

The specimen comprised CD4+ or CD8+ T cells sorted from blood, sampled in a trial of the OX40 agonist ivuxolimab. The receptor was derived from an adult with an advanced solid tumor such as melanoma, head and neck, liver or kidney cancer. This chain connects TRBV7-2 to TRBJ1-3, with D tentatively TRBD1 (6 bases). The CDR3, as DNA: TGTGCCAGCAGCTTAGTAGGTGGGGGCCGAAGCGGAAACACCATATATTTT. Its protein product is CASSLVGGGRSGNTIYF.